What follows are 27 T cell receptor beta chains derived from one specimen sequenced in a study of blood T cells in healthy people across ages. Next came a second PCR, run for about 7 to 12 cycles, which used a sample-barcoded 5' primer along with a J-beta primer mix. TCRdb used MiXCR to reprocess the 5' RACE reads, holding one entry per CDR3 protein. Of 1.5 million to 2 million distinct CDR3 sequences in the sample, around 50% were seen once. The material sequenced was blood. These receptors were taken from a woman aged 40 to 50 in good health.

This clonotype was detected only a few times. This chain joins TRBV6-2 or TRBV6-3 and TRBJ2-5; 10 nucleotides agree with TRBD1. The CDR3 loop spans 15 amino acids. In germline, CDR1 is MNHEY, CDR2 SVGEGT. Germline trimming cut 5 bases from V and 11 bases from J; bases unmatched to any gene: 14. CDR3 nucleotide sequence: TGTGCCAGCAGTCCCGGGACAGGGGTGTTCTATGAGCAGTACTTC. It translates to CASSPGTGVFYEQYF.

This chain links TRBV7-2 with TRBJ2-1, with D perhaps TRBD2 (7 bases). V lost 1 base and J 0 bases, leaving 16 bases between the germline ends. CDR1 and CDR2 from the germline V gene are SGHTA and FQGNSA. This CDR3 is 18 amino acids long. The CDR3 spells CASSLGRGPTSSYNEQFF. Here the CDR3 DNA reads TGTGCCAGCAGCTTAGGGCGGGGGCCAACCTCCTCCTACAATGAGCAGTTCTTC.

This clonotype was counted between two and nine times. The V gene is TRBV9, the J gene TRBJ2-1; TRBD1 is a possible D gene (5 bases). V was cut by 0 bases and J by 3 bases, with 10 bases left in between. There are 15 residues in the CDR3. Germline CDR1 and CDR2: SGDLS and YYNGEE. CDR3 in amino acids: CASSVGDSYYNEQFF. The DNA of the CDR3 is TGTGCCAGCAGCGTAGGAGACAGCTACTACAATGAGCAGTTCTTC.

This chain links TRBV20-1 with TRBJ1-5, with D perhaps TRBD1 (5 bases). Germline CDR1 is DFQATT and CDR2 is SNEGSKA (reference sequence). The CDR3 is 16 residues long. The V and J ends lost 0 bases and 0 bases respectively, with 12 bases between them. The CDR3 reads CSARDSGAYSNQPQHF. The CDR3 bases are TGCAGTGCTAGAGATAGCGGGGCATATAGCAATCAGCCCCAGCATTTT.

The J gene is TRBJ2-6, the V gene TRBV6-5, with unresolved D. Trimming took off 2 bases at V and 2 bases at J, with 10 bases between the two ends. CDR1 is MNHEY, CDR2 SVGAGI, per germline. The CDR3 totals 16 residues. The CDR3 sequence: CASSYLLTTGANVLTF. The CDR3 DNA reads TGTGCCAGCAGTTACCTTTTGACGACTGGGGCCAACGTCCTGACTTTC.

This chain links TRBV20-1 with TRBJ1-5, with D unresolved. The V end lost 6 bases, the J end lost 7 bases, and 16 bases lay between the germline ends. The CDR3 sequence is 13 residues long. Germline CDR1 reads DFQATT; CDR2 reads SNEGSKA (reference sequence). CDR3 in DNA: TGCAGTGCAAAAACAGTGGTTCGACAGCCCCAGCATTTT. The encoded protein is CSAKTVVRQPQHF.

The gene calls are TRBV7-9 and TRBJ2-7; possibly TRBD2 for D (6 bases). Deletions cut 7 bases from V and 7 bases from J, with 17 bases between. Germline CDR1 and CDR2: SEHNR and FQNEAQ (reference sequence). This CDR3 is built from 13 residues. CDR3 nucleotides: TGTGCCAGCAATCCGGGGAGGTCCAATGAGCAGTACTTC. This codes for CASNPGRSNEQYF.

On this clonotype: Germline and junction disagree at one end, which may indicate a read error. V gene TRBV7-9 combines with J gene TRBJ2-7, with 8 bases aligning to TRBD1. CDR3 length: 16 residues. Germline V gene sequence: CDR1 SEHNR, CDR2 FQNEAQ (reference sequence). CDR3: CTSSLALGQASYEQYF. The CDR3 DNA follows: TGTACCAGCAGCTTAGCCCTGGGACAGGCTTCCTACGAGCAGTACTTC.

The chain couples TRBV4-2 to TRBJ2-3; 14 nucleotides align to TRBD2. This CDR3 has 18 residues. Looked up from germline, CDR1 is LGHNA and CDR2 is YNFKEQ. With V trimmed by 4 bases and J by 4 bases, 10 bases remained unmatched. CDR3 nucleotide sequence: TGTGCCAGCAGCCGAGGACTAGCGGGGGGACTTAGCGCAGATACGCAGTATTTT. Its protein product is CASSRGLAGGLSADTQYF.

The chain uses TRBV12-3 or TRBV12-4 and TRBJ2-5; D possibly corresponds to TRBD2 (7 bases). Trimming stripped 6 bases from V and 2 bases from J, with 19 bases between. This CDR3 contains 16 residues. Here the CDR3 reads CASSLGGARVQETQYF. In DNA, the CDR3 is TGTGCCAGCAGCCTAGGGGGGGCTCGGGTTCAAGAGACCCAGTACTTC.

This clonotype has only one observation. The CDR3 protein is CASHREIRYGYTF. The DNA of the CDR3 is TGTGCCAGCCACAGGGAGATTCGCTATGGCTACACCTTC. The J gene is TRBJ1-2, the V gene TRBV2; D may be TRBD1 (6 bases). The germline V gene encodes CDR1 SNHLY and CDR2 FYNNEI. V shed 8 bases and J shed 4 bases, with 14 bases lying between them. The CDR3 consists of 13 residues.

This clonotype was counted ten times or more. J is TRBJ2-7 and V is TRBV29-1, with TRBD1 identical over 10 bases. Trimming at V came to 1 base and at J to 6 bases, leaving 3 bases not matched to a gene. The CDR3 is made up of 13 amino acids. CDR1 and CDR2 (germline): SQVTM, ANQGSEA. The CDR3 nucleotides are TGCAGCGTTGAAGTGGGACAGGGGTTCGAGCAGTACTTC. Protein sequence: CSVEVGQGFEQYF.

In its sample, this clonotype was seen a few times. The chain links TRBV6-2 or TRBV6-3 to TRBJ2-1; a weak D match, TRBD2 (7 bases). V lost 6 bases and J lost 4, with 16 bases in between. The CDR3 length is 15 residues. CDR1 MNHEY and CDR2 SVGEGT come from the germline V gene. The CDR3, as DNA: TGTGCCAGCAGACCGGGGGGCCTTTATTACAATGAGCAGTTCTTC. It encodes CASRPGGLYYNEQFF.

The V gene is TRBV3-1, the J gene TRBJ2-3; tentative D call: TRBD1 (6 bases). V was clipped by 0 bases and J by 4 bases, with 11 bases between them. Looked up from germline, CDR1 is LGHDT and CDR2 is YNNKEL (reference sequence). This CDR3 has 15 residues. The CDR3 here is CASSQEGARADTQYF. The CDR3 bases are TGTGCCAGCAGCCAAGAGGGGGCCCGGGCAGATACGCAGTATTTT.

Many counts were recorded for this clonotype. J is TRBJ2-5 and V is TRBV11-2, with 7 nucleotides matching TRBD1. CDR1 and CDR2 (germline): SGHAT, FQNNGV. J was trimmed by 3 bases and V by 4 bases; bases with no gene match: 8. This CDR3 is built from 15 residues. As DNA, the CDR3 is TGTGCCAGCAGCTCAATACGAGGACAGGAAGAGACCCAGTACTTC. Translation gives CASSSIRGQEETQYF. Complete variable domain (other parts from reference TRBV11-2 and TRBJ2-5): EAGVAQSPRYKIIEKRQSVAFWCNPISGHATLYWYQQILGQGPKLLIQFQNNGVVDDSQLPKDRFSAERLKGVDSTLKIQPAKLEDSAVYLCASSSIRGQEETQYFGPGTRLLVL.

Regarding this clonotype: One junction end does not reproduce the germline sequence, and a read error may be involved. This chain connects TRBV7-9 to TRBJ2-3, with unresolved D. This CDR3 has 12 residues. Germline assignment: CDR1 SEHNR and CDR2 FQNEAQ (reference sequence). The CDR3 bases are TGTGCCGGCAGCTTACTGGCAGATACGCAGTATTTT. Its protein product is CAGSLLADTQYF.

This clonotype turned up a few times. The chain employs TRBV4-3 and TRBJ2-3; a weak D match, TRBD2 (6 bases). The V and J ends lost 2 bases and 4 bases respectively, with 13 bases between them. Germline V gene lookup returns CDR1 LGHNA and CDR2 YSLEER. The CDR3 has 15 amino acids. The CDR3: CASSQTTLASDTQYF. The CDR3 DNA reads as TGCGCCAGCAGCCAAACAACACTAGCTTCAGATACGCAGTATTTT.

A few counts support this clonotype. The chain carries TRBV7-2 and TRBJ2-5; no definite D call. CDR1 and CDR2 from the germline V gene are SGHTA and FQGNSA. CDR3 length: 15 amino acids. V shed 1 base and J shed 2 bases, with 11 bases lying between them. The CDR3 DNA sequence: TGTGCCAGCAGCTTAGTAGTAACCCCACAAGAGACCCAGTACTTC. This codes for CASSLVVTPQETQYF.

This rearrangement joins TRBV5-1 to TRBJ2-7, with 7 bases lining up with TRBD1. Germline-derived CDR1 and CDR2 are SGHRS and YFSETQ. V was clipped by 4 bases and J by 4 bases; unmatched bases: 8. The CDR3 length is 14 residues. DNA for the CDR3: TGCGCCAGCAGCAACCGGGACAGAAGATACGAGCAGTACTTC. Translation: CASSNRDRRYEQYF. Together with reference TRBV5-1 and TRBJ2-7, the CDR3 gives the full variable domain: KAGVTQTPRYLIKTRGQQVTLSCSPISGHRSVSWYQQTPGQGLQFLFEYFSETQRNKGNFPGRFSGRQFSNSRSEMNVSTLELGDSALYLCASSNRDRRYEQYFGPGTRLTVT.

This clonotype was seen a handful of times. The genes are TRBV20-1 and TRBJ1-5; a possible D gene is TRBD1 (5 bases). CDR1 and CDR2 from the germline V gene are DFQATT and SNEGSKA (reference sequence). This CDR3 has 16 residues. The V end was cut by 3 bases, the J end by 0 bases, with 15 bases between. As DNA, the CDR3 is TGCAGTGCTAGCGTTCAGGGTAGTCTTAGCAATCAGCCCCAGCATTTT. Protein sequence: CSASVQGSLSNQPQHF.

CDR3 nucleotides: TGCAGCGTTGAGTGGGGGTCCTACGAGCAGTACTTC. It translates to CSVEWGSYEQYF. V and J are TRBV29-1 and TRBJ2-7; D might be TRBD1 or TRBD2, each matching 5 bases. The CDR3 sequence is 12 residues long. Germline V gene lookup returns CDR1 SQVTM and CDR2 ANQGSEA. Trimming cost V 3 bases and J 1 base, with 7 bases left between them.

In its sample, this clonotype was seen once. One junction end disagrees with the germline gene, perhaps due to a read error. The chain employs TRBV20-1 and TRBJ2-3; D is unresolved. The CDR3 spans 15 residues. Germline V gene sequence: CDR1 DFQATT, CDR2 SNEGSKA (reference sequence). The CDR3 sequence: CSASPGQYSTDTRYF. Here the CDR3 DNA reads TGCAGTGCTAGCCCTGGGCAGTATAGCACAGATACGCGGTATTTT.

The table lists this clonotype with a few counts. The J gene is TRBJ1-6, the V gene TRBV15, with unresolved D. The CDR3 totals 14 residues. The germline gives CDR1 LNHNV, CDR2 YYDKDF (reference sequence). The V end was cut by 0 bases, the J end by 6 bases, with 6 bases between. The CDR3: CATSRDGSNSPLHF. The CDR3 bases are TGTGCCACCAGCAGAGATGGGAGTAATTCACCCCTCCACTTT.

V and J are TRBV3-1 and TRBJ1-2; maybe TRBD1 (6 bases). V was trimmed by 0 bases and J by 4 bases, leaving 15 bases between them. This CDR3 has 16 residues. Looked up from germline, CDR1 is LGHDT and CDR2 is YNNKEL (reference sequence). The CDR3 bases are TGTGCCAGCAGCCAAGATCCACAGGGAGTCACCTATGGCTACACCTTC. It translates to CASSQDPQGVTYGYTF.

In the case of this clonotype: One end of the junction varies from germline; a read error may be responsible. J is TRBJ1-5 and V is TRBV20-1; TRBD1 is a possible D gene (5 bases). Germline lookup yields CDR1 DFQATT and CDR2 SNEGSKA (reference sequence). The CDR3 length is 14 residues. CDR3 region: CSARDLGVVQPQHF. CDR3 sequence (DNA): TGCAGTGCCAGAGATTTAGGGGTGGTTCAGCCCCAGCATTTT.

The genes are TRBV6-6 and TRBJ2-7, with TRBD1 identical over 8 bases. CDR3 length equals 16 residues. The V segment lost 5 bases and the J segment 2 bases; nucleotides outside the gene matches: 11. Germline-derived CDR1 and CDR2 are MNHNY and SVGAGI (reference sequence). CDR3 loop: CASSPDRGVVTYEQYF. The DNA for the CDR3 is TGTGCCAGCAGTCCCGACAGGGGAGTCGTGACCTACGAGCAGTACTTC.

The chain employs TRBV7-9 and TRBJ2-6, with 8 bases matching TRBD1. V lost 4 bases to trimming and J lost 0 bases; unmatched junction nucleotides: 11. In germline, CDR1 is SEHNR, CDR2 FQNEAQ (reference sequence). The CDR3 spans 19 residues. For the CDR3, the DNA is TGTGCCAGCAGCTCGCTTCGGACAGGGACGGTCTCTGGGGCCAACGTCCTGACTTTC. This sequence encodes CASSSLRTGTVSGANVLTF.